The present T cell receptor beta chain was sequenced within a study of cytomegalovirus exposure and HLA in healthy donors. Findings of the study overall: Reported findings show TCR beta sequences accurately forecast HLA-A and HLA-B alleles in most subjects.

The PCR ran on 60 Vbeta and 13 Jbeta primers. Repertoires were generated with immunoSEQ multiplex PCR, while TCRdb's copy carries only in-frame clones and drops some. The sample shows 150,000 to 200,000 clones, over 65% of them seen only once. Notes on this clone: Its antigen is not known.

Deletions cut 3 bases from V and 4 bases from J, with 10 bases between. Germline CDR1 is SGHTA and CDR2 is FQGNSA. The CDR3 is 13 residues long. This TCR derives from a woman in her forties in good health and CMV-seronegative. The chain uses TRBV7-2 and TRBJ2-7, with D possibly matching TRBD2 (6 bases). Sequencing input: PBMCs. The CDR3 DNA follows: TGTGCCAGCAGCTTGCGGGACTTATACGAGCAGTACTTC. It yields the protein CASSLRDLYEQYF.